The TCR beta chain described here comes from a study of cytomegalovirus exposure and HLA in healthy donors. This clone was recorded once. TCRdb's copy holds only in-frame clones and misses some; the assay was immunoSEQ multiplex PCR. This sample carries under 300,000 clones, about 86% of them seen once, and the ten largest clones take less than 1.2%. J was trimmed by 5 bases and V by 2 bases; bases with no gene match: 14. The CDR3 has 17 amino acids. CDR1 and CDR2 from the germline V gene are MNHNS and SASEGT. This TCR was recovered from a woman aged 18-35 years in good health and CMV-seronegative. This sequence joins TRBV6-1 and TRBJ2-7, with 8 bases aligning to TRBD2. Sample: PBMCs. In DNA, the CDR3 is TGTGCCAGCAGTGAAACGGTAGCCGGGAGGGCCTGGGACGAGCAGTACTTC. Translation gives CASSETVAGRAWDEQYF.